Below are 27 T cell receptor beta chains sequenced from a single sample in a study of CD8+CD57+ T cells in acquired aplastic anemia. Genomic DNA templated the TCR beta VDJ and CDR3 profiling. MiXCR, applied by TCRdb to the reads, yields one record per CDR3 protein. The repertoire holds 150,000 to 200,000 distinct CDR3 sequences, around 48% seen once, with about 31% in the top ten. Patients chosen for sequencing had CD8+CD57+ cells that had expanded, as shown by flow cytometry. The sequencing sample was made of sorted CD4+, CD8+, or CD8+CD57+ T cells (not recorded which) from PBMCs. The receptor set was obtained from a human donor with aplastic anemia.

The gene calls are TRBV29-1 and TRBJ1-1, with a possible D match to TRBD1 (5 bases). V lost 7 bases to trimming and J lost 8 bases, with 14 bases between them. Per the germline V gene, CDR1 is SQVTM and CDR2 is ANQGSEA. CDR3 size: 11 residues. CDR3 coding DNA: TGCAGCGCCCGACGGGGGGACGAAGCTTTCTTT. It codes for CSARRGDEAFF.

This sequence joins TRBV30 and TRBJ1-1; D not resolved. CDR1 GTSNPN and CDR2 SVGIG come from the germline V gene (reference sequence). CDR3 length: 12 amino acids. V was clipped by 2 bases and J by 7 bases, with 11 bases between them. CDR3 residues: CAWSISGIEAFF. The CDR3 DNA follows: TGTGCCTGGAGTATATCCGGGATTGAAGCTTTCTTT.

The chain recombines TRBV19 with TRBJ1-2; D unclear. Trimming left V 3 bases short and J 5 bases short, with 13 bases between. The CDR3 has 14 residues. Looked up from germline, CDR1 is LNHDA and CDR2 is SQIVND (reference sequence). CDR3 residues: CASSIPSSWYGYTF. The CDR3 nucleotides read TGTGCCAGTAGTATCCCTTCAAGTTGGTATGGCTACACCTTC.

A note on this clonotype: The conserved final phenylalanine or tryptophan is absent from the CDR3, which likely points to a read error. The chain uses TRBV9 and TRBJ2-3, with 7 nucleotides matching TRBD2. Germline CDR1 reads SGDLS; CDR2 reads YYNGEE. With V trimmed by 3 bases and J by 0 bases, 4 bases remained unmatched. The CDR3 is 15 residues long. The CDR3 DNA follows: TGTGCCAGCAGCGCAGGTAGCGGGAGCACAGATACGCAGTATTCT. Amino acid sequence: CASSAGSGSTDTQYS.

This chain joins TRBV4-1 and TRBJ2-5; 7 bases align to TRBD2. J lost 0 bases, V lost 4 bases, and 8 bases had no gene match. Per the germline V gene, CDR1 is MGHRA and CDR2 is YSYEKL. The CDR3 is made up of 16 amino acids. The CDR3 nucleotides are TGCGCCAGCAGCCCCCTGGGTAGCGGGCACCAAGAGACCCAGTACTTC. Translated, it gives CASSPLGSGHQETQYF.

This clonotype was recorded a few times. The rearrangement uses TRBV29-1 and TRBJ1-1, with 7 bases identical to TRBD1. The junction had 7 bases not matched to a gene; V was cut back by 5 bases and J by 4 bases. Germline V lookup: CDR1 SQVTM, CDR2 ANQGSEA. CDR3 length: 13 residues. CDR3 DNA: TGCAGCGTTAGGAGGGCAGGGGGCACTGAAGCTTTCTTT. Translation gives CSVRRAGGTEAFF.

This clonotype was seen many times. The chain joins TRBV12-3 or TRBV12-4 to TRBJ1-5, with unresolved D. V was trimmed by 4 bases and J by 4 bases, leaving 5 bases between them. The CDR3 is 12 amino acids. The CDR3 region is CASSYINQPQHF. The DNA of the CDR3 is TGTGCCAGCAGTTACATTAATCAGCCCCAGCATTTT.

CDR3 region: CASSESGYSTDTQYF. CDR3 bases: TGTGCCAGCAGTGAATCAGGATATAGCACAGATACGCAGTATTTT. J is TRBJ2-3 and V is TRBV2; D is unclear. CDR1 is SNHLY and CDR2 is FYNNEI in the germline V gene. With 2 bases removed from V and 0 bases from J, the gap between germline ends came to 9 bases. CDR3 length equals 15 residues.

This chain connects TRBV29-1 to TRBJ2-7; 7 bases map to TRBD1. In germline, CDR1 is SQVTM, CDR2 ANQGSEA. There are 12 residues in the CDR3. In nucleotides, the CDR3 is TGCAGTTTAATGGACAGGCTCTACGAGCAGTACTTC. Translating it yields CSLMDRLYEQYF.

The J gene is TRBJ1-4, the V gene TRBV24-1; D not resolved. From germline, CDR1 is KGHDR and CDR2 SFDVKD. The CDR3 runs 15 residues. V lost 1 base and J lost 7, with 12 bases in between. CDR3 DNA sequence: TGTGCCACCAGTGATTTTTCCGGGAATAGTGAAAAACTGTTTTTT. Protein: CATSDFSGNSEKLFF.

This clonotype was observed a few times. The chain's CDR3 is CASSLFRDSYGYTF. In DNA, the CDR3 is TGTGCCAGCAGTTTATTTAGGGACAGCTATGGCTACACCTTC. The rearrangement joins TRBV27 to TRBJ1-2; TRBD1 matches at 7 bases. The V gene end was trimmed by 1 base and the J gene end by 4 bases; junction bases not matched to a gene: 3. The germline gives CDR1 MNHEY, CDR2 SMNVEV (reference sequence). The CDR3 has 14 residues.

The chain couples TRBV5-1 to TRBJ2-1, with 10 nucleotides matching TRBD2. This CDR3 spans 16 amino acids. Germline assignment: CDR1 SGHRS and CDR2 YFSETQ. V lost 3 bases and J lost 5; bases outside the gene matches: 8. In DNA form, the CDR3 reads TGCGCCAGCAGCTCGCCTAGCGGGAGTATCCACAATGAGCAGTTCTTC. This codes for CASSSPSGSIHNEQFF.

Comments on this clonotype: A single base separates this from a much larger clone, so it may be a read error. This sequence joins TRBV5-4 and TRBJ1-4; a weak D match, TRBD1 (5 bases). The CDR3 spans 14 residues. Germline lookup yields CDR1 SGHNT and CDR2 YYREEE (reference sequence). Trimming took 4 bases from V and 6 from J, leaving 13 bases between them. CDR3 residues: CASSEGMSDEKLFF. DNA for the CDR3: TGTGCCAGCAGCGAGGGGATGTCGGATGAAAAACTGTTTTTT.

The CDR3 nucleotides read TGTGCCAGCAGCATGATCTTACCTACGAATGAGCAGTTCTTC. It yields the protein CASSMILPTNEQFF. The chain employs TRBV2 and TRBJ2-1; unclear D gene. Per the germline V gene, CDR1 is SNHLY and CDR2 is FYNNEI. V dropped 6 bases and J dropped 7 bases, with 16 bases sitting between them. CDR3 length: 14 amino acids.

This clonotype was detected ten times or more. The chain combines TRBV9 with TRBJ1-2; D is undetermined. CDR3 size: 15 residues. The V end lost 0 bases, the J end lost 0 bases, and 9 bases lay between the germline ends. The germline CDR1 and CDR2 sequences are SGDLS and YYNGEE. CDR3 region: CASSVGGAPNYGYTF. DNA of the CDR3: TGTGCCAGCAGCGTAGGTGGAGCCCCTAACTATGGCTACACCTTC.

This clonotype was recorded many times. CDR3 residues: CSAAWDLSYEQYF. The CDR3 nucleotides are TGCAGTGCTGCTTGGGACTTATCCTACGAGCAGTACTTC. The V gene is TRBV20-1, the J gene TRBJ2-7; D is perhaps TRBD2 (6 bases). The germline V gene has CDR1 DFQATT and CDR2 SNEGSKA (reference sequence). The CDR3 has 13 amino acids. V was cut by 5 bases and J by 1 base, with 12 bases left in between.

The V gene is TRBV19, the J gene TRBJ1-2; the match to TRBD1 covers 8 bases. V was clipped by 5 bases and J by 2 bases; unmatched bases: 1. Germline loops: CDR1 LNHDA, CDR2 SQIVND (reference sequence). The CDR3 runs to 13 residues. CDR3 in amino acids: CASSWTGNYGYTF. The DNA for the CDR3 is TGTGCCAGTAGTTGGACAGGGAACTATGGCTACACCTTC.

This sequence joins TRBV29-1 and TRBJ2-7; D remains ambiguous. There are 13 residues in the CDR3. CDR1 is SQVTM, CDR2 ANQGSEA, per germline. V was clipped by 5 bases and J by 4 bases, with 15 bases between them. The CDR3 DNA reads TGCAGCGTTTCGATCGGGTTGTCGTACGAGCAGTACTTC. This translates into CSVSIGLSYEQYF.

With respect to this clonotype: The junction differs from germline at one of its ends, possibly a read error. The gene calls are TRBV29-1 and TRBJ1-2, with D hard to call. CDR1 and CDR2 (germline): SQVTM, ANQGSEA. The CDR3 length is 14 residues. CDR3 nucleotide sequence: TGCAGCGTGGAGCACCGGTCGAGGAACTATGGCTACGCCTTC. Translating gives CSVEHRSRNYGYAF.

The chain recombines TRBV7-2 with TRBJ1-3; unclear D gene. This CDR3 is built from 13 residues. The germline gives CDR1 SGHTA, CDR2 FQGNSA. The V gene lost 9 bases and the J gene lost 4 bases, with 13 bases spanning the gap. The CDR3 sequence is CASSEGIGNTIYF. Here the CDR3 DNA reads TGTGCCAGTAGTGAGGGAATCGGAAACACCATATATTTT.

At least ten counts were recorded for this clonotype. The gene calls are TRBV5-5 and TRBJ2-7; D call uncertain. Trimming removed 0 bases from V and 6 bases from J, with 7 bases in between. Germline V CDR1 and CDR2: SGHKS, YYEKEE (reference sequence). This CDR3 contains 12 residues. CDR3 residues: CASSLVSAEQYF. In nucleotides, the CDR3 is TGTGCCAGCAGCTTGGTGTCTGCCGAGCAGTACTTC.

Of note for this clonotype: A much larger clone lies one base from this, so it may be a read error. Likely a read error: the CDR3 ends without its conserved phenylalanine or tryptophan. The chain has TRBV10-1 and TRBJ2-5, with 10 positions matching TRBD2. The junction had 8 bases not matched to a gene; V was cut back by 5 bases and J by 5 bases. Germline CDR1 and CDR2: WNHNN and SYGVQD (reference sequence). There are 15 residues in the CDR3. The CDR3 bases are TGCGCCAGCAGTCGTAGCGGGAGGTGTTGGGAGACCCAGTACCTC. Its protein is CASSRSGRCWETQYL.

This rearrangement joins TRBV7-4 to TRBJ2-7, with a possible D match to TRBD1 (6 bases). This CDR3 has 16 amino acids. Trimming took 0 bases from V and 4 from J, leaving 16 bases between them. The V gene's germline CDR1 is SGHVT and CDR2 SQSDAQ. The CDR3 bases are TGTGCCAGCAGCTTAGCGGAAGAAGGACAGAAGTACGAGCAGTACTTC. Translation: CASSLAEEGQKYEQYF.

This clonotype was recorded a few times. The chain is built from TRBV14 and TRBJ2-3; TRBD2 matches 8 bases. The ends lost 1 base at V and 4 bases at J; junction bases unmatched: 22. The CDR3 extends over 21 amino acids. Looked up from germline, CDR1 is SGHDN and CDR2 is FVKESK. The CDR3 loop is CASSQGSSGTRTLPGPDTQYF. CDR3 nucleotide sequence: TGTGCCAGCAGCCAAGGATCGTCCGGGACTAGGACTCTCCCTGGGCCAGATACGCAGTATTTT.

The chain employs TRBV20-1 and TRBJ2-7; the match to TRBD2 covers 14 bases. The CDR3 is made up of 13 amino acids. Germline lookup yields CDR1 DFQATT and CDR2 SNEGSKA (reference sequence). V lost 6 bases and J lost 5; bases outside the gene matches: 3. This chain's CDR3 is CSARTSGGNEQYF. CDR3 in DNA: TGCAGTGCAAGGACTAGCGGGGGGAACGAGCAGTACTTC.

The V gene is TRBV29-1, the J gene TRBJ1-1; perhaps TRBD1 as D (5 bases). CDR1 SQVTM and CDR2 ANQGSEA come from the germline V gene. V gave up 6 bases and J gave up 6 bases, with 11 bases separating them. The CDR3 covers 11 residues. The DNA for the CDR3 is TGCAGCGTGACAGATCGTCCTGAAGCTTTCTTT. Encoded protein: CSVTDRPEAFF. The whole variable domain, filled in from reference TRBV29-1 and TRBJ1-1, reads SAVISQKPSRDICQRGTSLTIQCQVDSQVTMMFWYRQQPGQSLTLIATANQGSEATYESGFVIDKFPISRPNLTFSTLTVSNMSPEDSSIYLCSVTDRPEAFFGQGTRLTVV.

This clonotype was observed a few times. J is TRBJ1-1 and V is TRBV5-1, with D maybe TRBD1 (5 bases). There are 14 residues in the CDR3. V was clipped by 1 base and J by 1 base, with 8 bases between them. Per the germline V gene, CDR1 is SGHRS and CDR2 is YFSETQ. CDR3 residues: CASSLWQGNTEAFF. The CDR3, as DNA: TGCGCCAGCAGCTTGTGGCAGGGGAACACTGAAGCTTTCTTT.